These 18 T cell receptor beta chains originate from one sample sequenced in a study of breast tumors, draining lymph nodes, adjacent tissues. TCRdb processed the multiplex PCR reads anew with MiXCR; each CDR3 protein has one entry. This repertoire shows 200,000 to 250,000 distinct CDR3 sequences, less than 40% found once; its top ten account for more than 1.3%. Samples came from axillary lymph nodes draining the breast cancer. Material for sequencing was axillary lymph node tissue. These receptors were collected from a female donor with breast cancer. Some clones in this sample may be carry-over from other donors' samples.

This clonotype was recorded many times. With a much larger clone just one base away, this may be a read error. This chain uses TRBV20-1 with TRBJ1-2, with a tentative D call TRBD1 (6 bases). The germline V gene has CDR1 DFQATT and CDR2 SNEGSKA (reference sequence). This CDR3 region has 12 residues. The CDR3 DNA reads TGCAGTGCTAGATGGACAGCGTATGGCTCCACCTTC. Its protein product is CSARWTAYGSTF.

This clonotype has ten or more counts. This chain links TRBV2 with TRBJ2-7; D is unresolved. The CDR3 contains 13 residues. The ends were cut back, 3 bases at V and 4 bases at J, with 10 bases in the middle. Germline V gene lookup returns CDR1 SNHLY and CDR2 FYNNEI. CDR3 sequence reads: CASSDVGEYEQYF. The CDR3 DNA reads TGTGCCAGCAGTGATGTTGGCGAGTACGAGCAGTACTTC.

This clonotype occurred many times. The CDR3 loop reads CSAKDGNQPQHF. The DNA of the CDR3 is TGCAGTGCTAAAGACGGAAATCAGCCCCAGCATTTT. V and J are TRBV20-1 and TRBJ1-5; D not resolved. The CDR3 runs to 12 residues. The V gene's germline CDR1 is DFQATT and CDR2 SNEGSKA (reference sequence). The V gene lost 4 bases and the J gene lost 4 bases, with 8 bases spanning the gap.

The V and J genes are TRBV4-3 and TRBJ1-2; 12 bases are shared with TRBD1. Looked up from germline, CDR1 is LGHNA and CDR2 is YSLEER. V lost 6 bases to trimming and J lost 6 bases; unmatched junction nucleotides: 8. There are 15 residues in the CDR3. The CDR3 sequence is CASSDGTGGGDGYTF. DNA of the CDR3: TGCGCCAGCAGTGACGGGACAGGGGGCGGGGATGGCTACACCTTC.

This clonotype was detected many times. V is TRBV6-5 and J is TRBJ2-3, with 8 positions matching TRBD2. From germline, CDR1 is MNHEY and CDR2 SVGAGI. The CDR3 runs 14 residues. Trimming took 5 bases from V and 6 from J; bases not matched to a gene: 7. CDR3 DNA sequence: TGTGCCAGCAGTCGTCGGGAGGGCGGGGATACGCAGTATTTT. It codes for CASSRREGGDTQYF.

This clonotype was detected many times. The CDR3, as DNA: TGCGCCAGCAGCTTGGCTGTAAGCACCGGGGAGCTGTTTTTT. This encodes CASSLAVSTGELFF. The J gene is TRBJ2-2, the V gene TRBV5-1, with unresolved D. The V end was cut by 0 bases, the J end by 4 bases, with 7 bases between. Germline CDR1 is SGHRS and CDR2 is YFSETQ. The length of the CDR3 is 14 residues.

This clonotype was counted ten times or more. The chain uses TRBV5-1 and TRBJ2-1, with 14 bases matching TRBD2. The V segment lost 1 base and the J segment 8 bases; nucleotides outside the gene matches: 5. Germline CDR1 SGHRS, CDR2 YFSETQ. This CDR3 is built from 16 residues. This CDR3 reads CASSLPGTSGSHEQFF. The CDR3 nucleotides read TGCGCCAGCAGCTTGCCCGGGACTAGCGGGAGTCATGAGCAGTTCTTC. Variable domain in full (rest from reference TRBV5-1 and TRBJ2-1): KAGVTQTPRYLIKTRGQQVTLSCSPISGHRSVSWYQQTPGQGLQFLFEYFSETQRNKGNFPGRFSGRQFSNSRSEMNVSTLELGDSALYLCASSLPGTSGSHEQFFGPGTRLTVL.

Ten or more counts support this clonotype. The V call is TRBV5-4, the J call TRBJ1-4; D is ambiguous. The CDR3 contains 13 residues. CDR1 is SGHNT and CDR2 is YYREEE in the germline V gene (reference sequence). Trimming took off 0 bases at V and 7 bases at J, with 7 bases between the two ends. CDR3 loop: CASSLEASEKLFF. As DNA, the CDR3 is TGTGCCAGCAGCTTGGAGGCTTCTGAAAAACTGTTTTTT. Looking up the rest from reference TRBV5-4 and TRBJ1-4 gives the full variable domain: ETGVTQSPTHLIKTRGQQVTLRCSSQSGHNTVSWYQQALGQGPQFIFQYYREEENGRGNFPPRFSGLQFPNYSSELNVNALELDDSALYLCASSLEASEKLFFGSGTQLSVL.

This clonotype showed up many times. The chain carries TRBV20-1 and TRBJ2-7; 7 bases match TRBD1. Germline CDR1 and CDR2: DFQATT and SNEGSKA (reference sequence). The CDR3 spans 17 residues. J lost 6 bases, V lost 0 bases, and 17 bases had no gene match. CDR3 DNA sequence: TGCAGTGCTAGAGACGCCACCGCTGGACAGGTGAGGCCCGAGCAGTACTTC. Translated: CSARDATAGQVRPEQYF.

This clonotype was detected once. The gene calls are TRBV20-1 and TRBJ1-5; D ambiguous. V lost 0 bases and J lost 7, with 10 bases in between. The CDR3 is 13 amino acids. Germline V gene sequence: CDR1 DFQATT, CDR2 SNEGSKA (reference sequence). CDR3: CSARDFGEQPQHF. DNA of the CDR3: TGCAGTGCTAGAGATTTCGGTGAGCAGCCCCAGCATTTT.

At least ten counts were recorded for this clonotype. The chain couples TRBV20-1 to TRBJ2-7; 8 positions agree with TRBD2. The CDR3 has 13 amino acids. Germline CDR1 DFQATT, CDR2 SNEGSKA (reference sequence). V dropped 5 bases and J dropped 6; count of bases not matched to a gene: 9. The CDR3 sequence: CSAPTGTSFEQYF. The CDR3 DNA sequence: TGCAGTGCTCCTACCGGGACTAGTTTCGAGCAGTACTTC.

In regard to this clonotype: A clone one base away is much larger, so this may be a read error. The V call is TRBV5-4, the J call TRBJ2-7; the match to TRBD2 covers 10 bases. The germline V gene has CDR1 SGHNT and CDR2 YYREEE (reference sequence). The CDR3 totals 15 residues. J gave up 3 bases and V 3 bases, and 6 bases lay outside the gene matches. DNA of the CDR3: TGTGCCAGCAGCTGCCATAGCGGGAGGAACTACGAGCAGTACTTC. Translated, it gives CASSCHSGRNYEQYF.

In this sample, this clonotype turned up many times. V usage is TRBV27 and J usage is TRBJ2-3; 8 bases map to TRBD1. The V gene end was trimmed by 3 bases and the J gene end by 4 bases; junction bases not matched to a gene: 6. Germline V lookup: CDR1 MNHEY, CDR2 SMNVEV (reference sequence). The length of the CDR3 is 15 residues. The CDR3 loop reads CASSLDRDGADTQYF. The CDR3 DNA sequence: TGTGCCAGCAGTTTGGACAGGGATGGTGCAGATACGCAGTATTTT.

This clonotype was detected ten times or more. The chain is built from TRBV20-1 and TRBJ1-2; D not resolved. The CDR3 contains 11 residues. CDR1 DFQATT and CDR2 SNEGSKA come from the germline V gene (reference sequence). The germline V and J ends were trimmed by 3 bases and 8 bases, with 10 bases remaining between them. The CDR3 loop is CSASRSGGYTF. The CDR3 coding sequence is TGCAGTGCTAGCCGTTCAGGAGGCTACACCTTC.

This clonotype came up once. A read error may account for a junction end that differs from germline. The rearrangement joins TRBV5-1 to TRBJ2-1; 7 bases agree with TRBD2. Looked up from germline, CDR1 is SGHRS and CDR2 is YFSETQ. The CDR3 is made up of 13 amino acids. The CDR3 bases are TGCGCCAGCAAGAGAGCGGGATCAAATGACCAGCTCTTC. Encoded protein: CASKRAGSNDQLF.

This clonotype was observed many times. The chain recombines TRBV6-5 with TRBJ1-6, with 7 bases that match TRBD1. CDR1 MNHEY and CDR2 SVGAGI come from the germline V gene. The CDR3 extends over 15 amino acids. V lost 5 bases to trimming and J lost 11 bases; unmatched junction nucleotides: 12. The CDR3 nucleotides read TGTGCCAGCAGTAAAGAGGGACAGTGGGGGCCACCCCTCCACTTT. As protein: CASSKEGQWGPPLHF.

The V and J genes are TRBV5-4 and TRBJ1-4; 9 nucleotides agree with TRBD1. The ends lost 4 bases at V and 8 bases at J; junction bases unmatched: 6. The CDR3 is 14 amino acids. Germline V gives CDR1 SGHNT, CDR2 YYREEE (reference sequence). This CDR3 reads CASSAPDRGEKLFF. CDR3 bases: TGTGCCAGCAGCGCACCGGACAGGGGAGAAAAACTGTTTTTT.

Points on this clonotype: It may be a read error: a sequence one base away is much more abundant. The V call is TRBV9, the J call TRBJ2-7; TRBD1 or TRBD2 may be the D gene (5 bases each). Germline CDR1 and CDR2: SGDLS and YYNGEE. The CDR3 spans 15 residues. Deletions cut 4 bases from V and 4 bases from J, with 18 bases between. CDR3 bases: TGTGCCAGCAGCCAAGTTCCAGGGAGTCGGTACGAGCAGTACTTC. This gives the protein CASSQVPGSRYEQYF. Together with reference TRBV9 and TRBJ2-7, the CDR3 gives the full variable domain: DSGVTQTPKHLITATGQRVTLRCSPRSGDLSVYWYQQSLDQGLQFLIQYYNGEERAKGNILERFSAQQFPDLHSELNLSSLELGDSALYFCASSQVPGSRYEQYFGPGTRLTVT.